Each of the 30 T cell receptor beta chains below was sequenced from the same sample in a study of blood T cell repertoires in COVID-19. Clones were read by immunoSEQ multiplex PCR, and TCRdb kept only the in-frame ones, dropping some. Here the sample spans fewer than 350,000 clones, 75% to 95% being singletons. Sequencing was done on a sample of peripheral blood. The receptor set was obtained from a woman aged 25-40 years with COVID-19, enrolled during active disease.

The genes are TRBV29-1 and TRBJ2-5; 8 bases line up with TRBD2. CDR3 length: 15 residues. In germline, CDR1 is SQVTM, CDR2 ANQGSEA. Germline trimming cut 6 bases from V and 4 bases from J; bases unmatched to any gene: 13. The CDR3 is CSVTKPAGVAETQYF. In DNA form, the CDR3 reads TGCAGCGTCACCAAACCAGCGGGAGTTGCAGAGACCCAGTACTTC.

The chain employs TRBV19 and TRBJ2-1; TRBD2 aligns across 9 bases. The J segment lost 3 bases and the V segment lost 3 bases, leaving 3 bases of the junction unmatched. This CDR3 comprises 15 residues. CDR1 and CDR2 (germline): LNHDA, SQIVND (reference sequence). The CDR3 nucleotides read TGTGCCAGTAGTATCCAACTAGCGGGCTACAATGAGCAGTTCTTC. It encodes CASSIQLAGYNEQFF.

This clone was seen a handful of times. The CDR3 sequence is CASSQQGHPAYGYTF. CDR3 in DNA: TGTGCCAGCAGTCAACAAGGACACCCCGCGTATGGCTACACCTTC. The gene calls are TRBV2 and TRBJ1-2; the D gene is possibly TRBD1 (5 bases). The CDR3 length is 15 residues. In germline, CDR1 is SNHLY, CDR2 FYNNEI. Trimming took 5 bases from V and 5 from J, leaving 18 bases between them.

This clone was found once. V gene TRBV14 combines with J gene TRBJ1-1; 7 nucleotides agree with TRBD1. Per germline, CDR1 SGHDN and CDR2 FVKESK. The CDR3 has 15 amino acids. V trimming: 5 bases; J trimming: 0 bases; junction bases outside the gene matches: 6. CDR3 loop: CASSTRQGMNTEAFF. In DNA, the CDR3 is TGTGCCAGCAGCACCCGACAGGGCATGAACACTGAAGCTTTCTTT.

The chain has TRBV5-1 and TRBJ1-2, with D perhaps TRBD1 (5 bases). Germline CDR1 and CDR2: SGHRS and YFSETQ. The length of the CDR3 is 15 residues. V lost 6 bases and J lost 8, with 23 bases in between. CDR3 nucleotide sequence: TGCGCCAGCACCGAGGCGGGGGGTGCGGGAGCCGGCTACACCTTC. As protein: CASTEAGGAGAGYTF. The full variable domain, in which reference TRBV5-1 and TRBJ1-2 provide the parts outside the CDR3, is KAGVTQTPRYLIKTRGQQVTLSCSPISGHRSVSWYQQTPGQGLQFLFEYFSETQRNKGNFPGRFSGRQFSNSRSEMNVSTLELGDSALYLCASTEAGGAGAGYTFGSGTRLTVV.

This chain joins TRBV5-6 and TRBJ2-7; tentative D call: TRBD1 (5 bases). This CDR3 contains 16 residues. CDR1 is SGHDT, CDR2 YYEEEE, per germline. V was cut by 0 bases and J by 3 bases, with 16 bases left in between. CDR3 sequence reads: CASSLGPGSSYYEQYF. Written as DNA, the CDR3 is TGTGCCAGCAGCTTGGGGCCAGGGTCAAGTTACTACGAGCAGTACTTC.

The rearrangement links TRBV7-2 to TRBJ2-7; 7 bases align to TRBD1. Germline CDR1 and CDR2: SGHTA and FQGNSA. V trimming: 5 bases; J trimming: 3 bases; junction bases outside the gene matches: 1. The CDR3 loop spans 12 amino acids. The CDR3 DNA reads as TGTGCCAGCAGCCGGACAGGCTACGAGCAGTACTTC. This encodes CASSRTGYEQYF.

This chain uses TRBV27 with TRBJ2-3; D possibly corresponds to TRBD2 (6 bases). The CDR3 is made up of 14 amino acids. The germline V gene encodes CDR1 MNHEY and CDR2 SMNVEV (reference sequence). V was trimmed by 3 bases and J by 6 bases, leaving 13 bases between them. CDR3 in amino acids: CASSFERVSDTQYF. The CDR3 coding sequence is TGTGCCAGCAGTTTCGAGCGGGTGTCGGATACGCAGTATTTT.

The chain combines TRBV6-5 with TRBJ2-7, with D possibly TRBD1 on 6 matching bases. The CDR3 length is 14 residues. Trimming pared 5 bases from V and 3 bases from J, leaving 14 bases between. CDR1 and CDR2 (germline): MNHEY, SVGAGI. The CDR3 DNA reads TGTGCCAGCAGTCCCCGCACAGGGAGCTACGAGCAGTACTTC. Translating it yields CASSPRTGSYEQYF.

V usage is TRBV5-1 and J usage is TRBJ2-5, with 10 bases identical to TRBD2. The CDR3 loop spans 14 amino acids. The germline CDR1 and CDR2 sequences are SGHRS and YFSETQ. With V trimmed by 7 bases and J by 2 bases, 5 bases remained unmatched. CDR3 DNA sequence: TGCGCCAGCTCTATAGCGGGAGGACAAGAGACCCAGTACTTC. Translation gives CASSIAGGQETQYF.

As to this clone: Sequence at one end of the junction differs from germline and may be a read error. V is TRBV7-7 and J is TRBJ2-1; D unclear. The CDR3 totals 13 residues. Germline V lookup: CDR1 SSHAT, CDR2 FNYEAQ (reference sequence). This chain's CDR3 is CASSYSAGNEQFF. The CDR3 coding sequence is TGTGCTAGCAGCTACTCGGCAGGCAATGAGCAGTTCTTC. Using reference TRBV7-7 and TRBJ2-1 for the parts outside the CDR3, the full variable domain is GAGVSQSPRYKVTKRGQDVTLRCDPISSHATLYWYQQALGQGPEFLTYFNYEAQPDKSGLPSDRFSAERPEGSISTLTIQRTEQRDSAMYRCASSYSAGNEQFFGPGTRLTVL.

This sequence joins TRBV6-5 and TRBJ1-2; 11 nucleotides line up with TRBD1. This CDR3 has 14 amino acids. With 10 bases clipped from V and 7 bases from J, the junction kept 11 bases outside the gene matches. Germline-derived CDR1 and CDR2 are MNHEY and SVGAGI. The CDR3 bases are TGTGCCACCTCGGACAGGGGGCAACTAGGTGGCTACACCTTC. Translating it yields CATSDRGQLGGYTF.

V usage is TRBV10-3 and J usage is TRBJ2-3; 10 bases fit TRBD2. J was trimmed by 6 bases and V by 11 bases; bases with no gene match: 11. The germline V gene has CDR1 ENHRY and CDR2 SYGVKD. The CDR3 is made up of 14 amino acids. Here the CDR3 DNA reads TGTGCCCTTTCAAGCGGGAGGGCCGACGATACGCAGTATTTT. Translated: CALSSGRADDTQYF.

The rearrangement joins TRBV5-1 to TRBJ2-5; 7 nucleotides match TRBD2. Germline loops: CDR1 SGHRS, CDR2 YFSETQ. J lost 5 bases, V lost 4 bases, and 2 bases had no gene match. This CDR3 comprises 12 residues. DNA of the CDR3: TGCGCCAGCAGCGGGGAGGGGGAGACCCAGTACTTC. Translation: CASSGEGETQYF.

The chain is built from TRBV7-2 and TRBJ1-3; no clear D gene. Germline V gives CDR1 SGHTA, CDR2 FQGNSA. The CDR3 covers 15 residues. Trimming shortened V by 2 bases and J by 2 bases, and 10 bases separated the two germline ends. The CDR3 DNA sequence: TGTGCCAGCAGCTTATCGGGTGGAACTGGAAACACCATATATTTT. It encodes CASSLSGGTGNTIYF.

The V call is TRBV27, the J call TRBJ1-2; D gene uncertain. The V gene's germline CDR1 is MNHEY and CDR2 SMNVEV (reference sequence). The CDR3 sequence is 13 residues long. Trimming stripped 0 bases from V and 3 bases from J, with 5 bases between. The DNA of the CDR3 is TGTGCCAGCAGTTTATCCACAGACTATGGCTACACCTTC. It codes for CASSLSTDYGYTF.

A word on this clone: Other nucleotide sequences in the sample specify the same CDR3. The J gene is TRBJ1-1, the V gene TRBV5-1, with D maybe TRBD1 (5 bases). CDR1 SGHRS and CDR2 YFSETQ come from the germline V gene. CDR3 length: 14 amino acids. Between the trimmed V and J ends, which lost 1 base and 1 base, there was a span of 8 bases. Here the CDR3 reads CASSLWGENTEAFF. The CDR3 coding sequence is TGCGCCAGCAGCTTGTGGGGGGAGAACACTGAAGCTTTCTTT.

CDR3 nucleotide sequence: TGTGCCAGCAGCCCACCGTTGGCCCCTGAAGCTTTCTTT. This encodes CASSPPLAPEAFF. This chain joins TRBV11-2 and TRBJ1-1, with D uncertain. Germline V gives CDR1 SGHAT, CDR2 FQNNGV. Trimming removed 5 bases at V and 6 bases at J, with 13 bases between. This CDR3 has 13 amino acids.

This chain joins TRBV2 and TRBJ1-5, with 9 bases matching TRBD1. The CDR3 sequence is 18 residues long. V was pared by 6 bases and J by 0 bases, with 12 bases of the junction left unmatched. In germline, CDR1 is SNHLY, CDR2 FYNNEI. The chain's CDR3 is CASSHTRQGDYSNQPQHF. The DNA of the CDR3 is TGTGCCAGCAGCCACACCCGACAGGGGGATTATAGCAATCAGCCCCAGCATTTT.

The chain combines TRBV6-1 with TRBJ2-5, with D maybe TRBD2 (6 bases). V was shortened by 3 bases and J by 6 bases, with 23 bases between the two germline ends. Germline-derived CDR1 and CDR2 are MNHNS and SASEGT. The CDR3 length is 17 residues. DNA for the CDR3: TGTGCCAGCAGTGATTGGGTCCTCAGGGCGGGAAGCAAGACCCAGTACTTC. Translation gives CASSDWVLRAGSKTQYF.

This chain joins TRBV5-1 and TRBJ2-1; 7 nucleotides align to TRBD1. The CDR3 covers 17 residues. CDR1 is SGHRS, CDR2 YFSETQ, per germline. J lost 1 base, V lost 2 bases, and 9 bases had no gene match. In nucleotides, the CDR3 is TGCGCCAGCAGCTTAGGGTCCGGCAGGGGGTCCTACAATGAGCAGTTCTTC. Residues: CASSLGSGRGSYNEQFF.

This chain connects TRBV24-1 to TRBJ2-2; D is possibly TRBD1 (5 bases). V gave up 1 base and J gave up 1 base, with 6 bases separating them. The germline gives CDR1 KGHDR, CDR2 SFDVKD. The CDR3 has 15 residues. The CDR3 sequence: CATSDFQGNTGELFF. The CDR3 DNA sequence: TGTGCCACCAGTGATTTTCAGGGGAACACCGGGGAGCTGTTTTTT.

The V gene is TRBV4-3, the J gene TRBJ2-7; TRBD2 matches at 10 bases. This CDR3 contains 15 residues. The germline gives CDR1 LGHNA, CDR2 YSLEER. V lost 1 base to trimming and J lost 4 bases; unmatched junction nucleotides: 4. The CDR3 reads CASSQGLAGEYEQYF. Here the CDR3 DNA reads TGCGCCAGCAGCCAAGGGCTAGCGGGAGAGTACGAGCAGTACTTC.

The chain links TRBV20-1 to TRBJ2-5, with 7 bases aligning to TRBD2. The CDR3 length is 15 residues. Germline V gene lookup returns CDR1 DFQATT and CDR2 SNEGSKA (reference sequence). V shed 3 bases and J 1 base; nucleotides not matched to a gene: 8. The CDR3: CSASGRVPTQETQYF. CDR3 nucleotides: TGCAGTGCTAGTGGGAGGGTACCAACCCAAGAGACCCAGTACTTC.

The chain uses TRBV19 and TRBJ1-1; the match to TRBD1 covers 7 bases. Germline V lookup: CDR1 LNHDA, CDR2 SQIVND (reference sequence). This CDR3 region has 14 residues. The V and J ends lost 9 bases and 2 bases, in that order; junction bases with no gene match: 9. Here the CDR3 reads CASSGQRVNTEAFF. DNA of the CDR3: TGTGCCAGCTCGGGACAGAGGGTAAACACTGAAGCTTTCTTT. Together with reference TRBV19 and TRBJ1-1, the CDR3 gives the full variable domain: DGGITQSPKYLFRKEGQNVTLSCEQNLNHDAMYWYRQDPGQGLRLIYYSQIVNDFQKGDIAEGYSVSREKKESFPLTVTSAQKNPTAFYLCASSGQRVNTEAFFGQGTRLTVV.

In this sample, this clone turned up once. The J gene is TRBJ2-7, the V gene TRBV19, with TRBD1 matching 10 bases. Germline V gives CDR1 LNHDA, CDR2 SQIVND (reference sequence). This CDR3 has 14 amino acids. The V and J ends lost 3 bases and 7 bases, in that order; junction bases with no gene match: 6. This chain's CDR3 is CASSIRQGAWEQYF. As DNA, the CDR3 is TGTGCCAGTAGTATCCGACAGGGGGCTTGGGAGCAGTACTTC.

V gene TRBV21-1 combines with J gene TRBJ1-2. TRBV21-1 is annotated as a pseudogene. This CDR3 region has 16 residues. CDR3: CASSSPGRGGKAGYTF. CDR3 nucleotides: TGTGCCAGCAGCTCGCCGGGCCGGGGGGGAAAGGCTGGCTACACCTTC.

The V and J genes are TRBV5-1 and TRBJ2-7; TRBD1 matches 10 bases. This CDR3 region has 14 residues. V trimming: 4 bases; J trimming: 7 bases; junction bases outside the gene matches: 8. CDR1 is SGHRS and CDR2 is YFSETQ in the germline V gene. The CDR3 nucleotides are TGCGCCAGCAGCCTCGACAGGGGGCTGCAGGAGCAGTACTTC. Amino acid sequence: CASSLDRGLQEQYF. Combining the CDR3 with reference TRBV5-1 and TRBJ2-7 gives the whole variable domain KAGVTQTPRYLIKTRGQQVTLSCSPISGHRSVSWYQQTPGQGLQFLFEYFSETQRNKGNFPGRFSGRQFSNSRSEMNVSTLELGDSALYLCASSLDRGLQEQYFGPGTRLTVT.

The chain uses TRBV9 and TRBJ2-3; D might be TRBD1 (5 bases). V shed 3 bases and J shed 9 bases, with 14 bases lying between them. The CDR3 consists of 13 residues. Germline CDR1 and CDR2: SGDLS and YYNGEE. Here the CDR3 DNA reads TGTGCCAGCAGCGAAGGCGGCAGGGTAACGCAGTATTTT. Protein product: CASSEGGRVTQYF.

The rearrangement links TRBV5-5 to TRBJ2-7; a weak D match, TRBD1 (5 bases). Trimming removed 0 bases at V and 2 bases at J, with 12 bases between. The CDR3 runs 15 residues. From germline, CDR1 is SGHKS and CDR2 YYEKEE (reference sequence). CDR3 protein: CASSLAQAPTYEQYF. The CDR3 DNA reads as TGTGCCAGCAGCTTGGCACAGGCCCCAACCTACGAGCAGTACTTC.